The present TCR beta chain was sequenced within a study of shared clonotypes between healthy human individuals. General observations from the study: Rarefaction showed sorted-subset sequencing was incomplete despite large depth. The study generally estimated greater richness for naive than memory subsets.

CD4+ cells yielded CD45RA+ naive and CD45RA-negative memory subsets. Looked up from germline, CDR1 is MNHNS and CDR2 is SASEGT. This CDR3 spans 15 amino acids. V was pared by 7 bases and J by 3 bases, with 16 bases between. Concerning this clone: Its antigen is unknown.

Splitting of each subset's genomic DNA was done evenly across several immunoSEQ plates. Measured with immunoSEQ multiplex PCR; TCRdb has only the in-frame clones, and not every one. The sample contains a few million clones, 93% of which appear only once. Specimen: naive CD4+ T cells from PBMCs. The subset was: CD45RA+ positively selected. The chain carries TRBV6-1 and TRBJ1-5; maybe TRBD1 (6 bases). The clonotype comes from a man between 18 and 29 years old in good health. Some clones in this sample may be carry-over from other donors' samples. The CDR3: CASKGRGQNNQPQHF. The CDR3 bases are TGTGCCAGCAAGGGGCGAGGACAGAACAATCAGCCCCAGCATTTT.